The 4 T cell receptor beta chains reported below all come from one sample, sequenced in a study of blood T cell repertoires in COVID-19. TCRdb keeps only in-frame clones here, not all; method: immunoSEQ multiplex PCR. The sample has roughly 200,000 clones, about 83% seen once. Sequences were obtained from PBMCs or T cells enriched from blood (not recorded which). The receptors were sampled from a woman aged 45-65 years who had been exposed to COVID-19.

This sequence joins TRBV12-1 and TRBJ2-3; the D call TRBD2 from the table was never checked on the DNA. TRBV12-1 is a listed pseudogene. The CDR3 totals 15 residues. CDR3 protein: CASSSAGGITDTQYF. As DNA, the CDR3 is TGTGCCAGCAGCTCAGCGGGGGGCATCACAGATACGCAGTATTTT.

For the CDR3, the DNA is TGCGCCAGCAGCCATCCATCCTCCGGGACAGGGCATTACACCGGGGAGCTGTTTTTT. It yields the protein CASSHPSSGTGHYTGELFF. The rearrangement links TRBV4-3 to TRBJ2-2; 9 nucleotides line up with TRBD1. V trimming: 3 bases; J trimming: 3 bases; junction bases outside the gene matches: 14. Germline CDR1 and CDR2: LGHNA and YSLEER. The CDR3 is 19 amino acids.

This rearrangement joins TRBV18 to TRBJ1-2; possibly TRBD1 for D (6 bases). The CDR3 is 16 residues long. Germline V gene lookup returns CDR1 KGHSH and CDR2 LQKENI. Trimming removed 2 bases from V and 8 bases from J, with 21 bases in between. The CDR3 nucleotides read TGTGCCAGCTCACCAGCACGGGGGGGCCGAGGGGAAGGCTACACCTTC. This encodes CASSPARGGRGEGYTF.

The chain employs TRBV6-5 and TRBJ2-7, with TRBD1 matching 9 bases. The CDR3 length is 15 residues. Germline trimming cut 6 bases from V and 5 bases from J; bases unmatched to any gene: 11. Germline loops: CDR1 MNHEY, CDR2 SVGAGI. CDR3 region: CASSRTRTGEDEQYF. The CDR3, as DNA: TGTGCCAGCAGCCGAACCCGGACAGGGGAGGACGAGCAGTACTTC.